This T cell receptor beta chain is drawn from a study of graft-versus-host responses after intestinal transplantation. Study context: Each recipient received a multivisceral, liver-intestinal, or isolated intestinal graft. Recipients were all induced with anti-thymocyte globulin, then given tacrolimus and steroids for around three years.

Study-wide results and caveats: Recipient marrow contained GvH clones, some of which appeared first in ileum or blood.

The method was immunoSEQ multiplex PCR; TCRdb's version includes in-frame clones alone and lacks a portion of them. Among around 120,000 clones listed, 85% to 95% were seen once. The CDR3 is made up of 16 amino acids. Germline V gene lookup returns CDR1 SGHVS and CDR2 FQNEAQ. V was clipped by 6 bases and J by 0 bases; unmatched bases: 9. Concerning this clone itself: Its antigen is not known.

The J gene is TRBJ2-7, the V gene TRBV7-8; 9 bases align to TRBD1. This receptor was obtained from a human donor who received an intestinal transplant. Sequences were derived from unstimulated CD8+ T cells sorted from spleen or lymph node cells, sampled before intestinal transplant. DNA for the CDR3: TGTGCCAGCAGTAAACAGGGGACAGGGTTCTCCTACGAGCAGTACTTC. This translates into CASSKQGTGFSYEQYF. The full variable domain, completed using reference TRBV7-8 and TRBJ2-7, is GAGVSQSPRYKVAKRGQDVALRCDPISGHVSLFWYQQALGQGPEFLTYFQNEAQLDKSGLPSDRFFAERPEGSVSTLKIQRTQQEDSAVYLCASSKQGTGFSYEQYFGPGTRLTVT.